Following are 11 T cell receptor beta chains from one sample sequenced in a study of T cell responses to AZD1222 COVID-19 vaccine. Sequencing used immunoSEQ multiplex PCR; TCRdb keeps in-frame clones, though not all of them. The table includes fewer than 130,000 clones, approximately 94% detected once. The material sequenced was peripheral blood, taken 28 days after the second AZD1222 dose. These receptors all stem from an adult who received the AZD1222 COVID-19 vaccine.

V is TRBV7-2 and J is TRBJ1-1; no reliable D call. The germline V gene has CDR1 SGHTA and CDR2 FQGNSA. Trimming left V 4 bases short and J 1 base short, with 7 bases between. This CDR3 comprises 13 residues. The CDR3 region is CASSWGWNTEAFF. The CDR3 DNA sequence: TGTGCCAGCAGCTGGGGTTGGAACACTGAAGCTTTCTTT.

V gene TRBV2 combines with J gene TRBJ2-1, with 7 bases lining up with TRBD2. V gave up 9 bases and J gave up 8 bases; unmatched junction bases: 10. The CDR3 length is 13 residues. Germline CDR1 is SNHLY and CDR2 is FYNNEI. The CDR3 loop is CARGLIGPDEQFF. CDR3 coding DNA: TGTGCCAGGGGACTAATCGGGCCCGATGAGCAGTTCTTC.

The chain joins TRBV15 to TRBJ2-7; 12 bases fit TRBD1. This CDR3 comprises 15 residues. Germline CDR1 is LNHNV and CDR2 is YYDKDF (reference sequence). Trimming at V came to 5 bases and at J to 6 bases, leaving 8 bases not matched to a gene. The CDR3 loop reads CATSVRGQGAVEQYF. For the CDR3, the DNA is TGTGCCACCAGCGTACGGGGACAGGGGGCGGTCGAGCAGTACTTC.

This clone was counted only a few times. The gene calls are TRBV7-9 and TRBJ1-1; no firm D call. This CDR3 is 13 amino acids long. V was clipped by 4 bases and J by 0 bases, with 6 bases between them. Germline-derived CDR1 and CDR2 are SEHNR and FQNEAQ (reference sequence). CDR3 region: CASSSLMNTEAFF. The CDR3 coding sequence is TGTGCCAGCAGCTCACTTATGAACACTGAAGCTTTCTTT.

This sequence joins TRBV19 and TRBJ2-7; D possibly matches TRBD1 or TRBD2 (6 bases each). This CDR3 is 12 amino acids long. V gave up 6 bases and J gave up 3 bases, with 9 bases separating them. Germline CDR1 reads LNHDA; CDR2 reads SQIVND (reference sequence). The CDR3 DNA follows: TGTGCCAGTAGCAAGGGGGGCTACGAGCAGTACTTC. It translates to CASSKGGYEQYF. Full variable domain (missing parts from reference TRBV19 and TRBJ2-7): DGGITQSPKYLFRKEGQNVTLSCEQNLNHDAMYWYRQDPGQGLRLIYYSQIVNDFQKGDIAEGYSVSREKKESFPLTVTSAQKNPTAFYLCASSKGGYEQYFGPGTRLTVT.

The genes are TRBV6-5 and TRBJ2-1; TRBD2 aligns across 8 bases. The V and J ends lost 4 bases and 9 bases, in that order; junction bases with no gene match: 5. Looked up from germline, CDR1 is MNHEY and CDR2 is SVGAGI. This CDR3 comprises 13 residues. The CDR3, as DNA: TGTGCCAGCAGTTCCCACAGCGGGGGTGAGCAGTTCTTC. Translation gives CASSSHSGGEQFF.

The genes are TRBV7-6 and TRBJ1-1; a possible D gene is TRBD1 (6 bases). The CDR3 extends over 15 amino acids. Trimming took 5 bases from V and 5 from J, leaving 18 bases between them. From germline, CDR1 is SGHVS and CDR2 FNYEAQ. CDR3 coding DNA: TGTGCCAGCAGCCCCCGACAGGCTAGGGGGACTGAAGCTTTCTTT. The encoded protein is CASSPRQARGTEAFF.

The rearrangement joins TRBV12-5 to TRBJ1-2; TRBD1 agrees at 7 bases. The V gene end was trimmed by 3 bases and the J gene end by 4 bases; junction bases not matched to a gene: 8. From germline, CDR1 is LGHNT and CDR2 FRNRAP. The CDR3 covers 15 residues. For the CDR3, the DNA is TGTGCTAGTGGTTTCGACACTGACAGGGTCTATGGCTACACCTTC. This encodes CASGFDTDRVYGYTF.

The chain joins TRBV19 to TRBJ1-6, with 9 nucleotides matching TRBD1. The V gene end was trimmed by 4 bases and the J gene end by 0 bases; junction bases not matched to a gene: 7. The CDR3 spans 18 residues. The germline V gene encodes CDR1 LNHDA and CDR2 SQIVND (reference sequence). DNA of the CDR3: TGTGCCAGTAGTACCCGACAGGGGGTTAGCTCCTATAATTCACCCCTCCACTTT. It specifies CASSTRQGVSSYNSPLHF.

V is TRBV11-2 and J is TRBJ2-3; 7 positions match TRBD2. With V trimmed by 8 bases and J by 1 base, 9 bases remained unmatched. There are 15 residues in the CDR3. Germline loops: CDR1 SGHAT, CDR2 FQNNGV. Written as DNA, the CDR3 is TGTGCCAGCGCCCCGAGCGGGATGCGCACAGATACGCAGTATTTT. Amino acids: CASAPSGMRTDTQYF.

The J gene is TRBJ1-1, the V gene TRBV18, with TRBD1 identical over 7 bases. J was trimmed by 4 bases and V by 6 bases; bases with no gene match: 11. Germline CDR1 reads KGHSH; CDR2 reads LQKENI. This CDR3 has 15 amino acids. Written as DNA, the CDR3 is TGTGCCAGCTCCTCCAAGGGGGCTATGATCACTGAAGCTTTCTTT. Amino acids: CASSSKGAMITEAFF. Drawing the rest from reference TRBV18 and TRBJ1-1, the complete variable domain is NAGVMQNPRHLVRRRGQEARLRCSPMKGHSHVYWYRQLPEEGLKFMVYLQKENIIDESGMPKERFSAEFPKEGPSILRIQQVVRGDSAAYFCASSSKGAMITEAFFGQGTRLTVV.